The subject of this entry is one T cell receptor (beta chain). The study recruited people aged about 18 to 90 years across approximately 23 US areas. Participants' own reports of clinical history determined their cohort assignment. CDR1 and CDR2 from the germline V gene are SGHTA and FQGNSA. The CDR3 is made up of 15 amino acids. With 2 bases removed from V and 0 bases from J, the gap between germline ends came to 8 bases. This record belongs to a study of blood T cell repertoires in COVID-19. In the authors' workflow: How many nucleated cells were present was estimated from reference gene primer amplification. Generated by immunoSEQ multiplex PCR, the TCRdb table keeps only in-frame clones and is missing some. That table supplies the V and J calls and clone size; D and trimming were determined from the DNA. The table lists about 190,000 clones, 84% of them singletons.

Sequenced: PBMCs or T cells enriched from blood (not recorded which). This TCR was recovered from a woman between 25 and 40 years old who had been exposed to COVID-19. This chain joins TRBV7-2 and TRBJ1-3; unclear D gene. CDR3 loop: CASSLNSHSGNTIYF. In DNA, the CDR3 is TGTGCCAGCAGCTTAAACAGCCACTCTGGAAACACCATATATTTT.